The 26 T cell receptor beta chains given below trace back to one sample, sequenced in a study of circulating and synovial CD4+ cells in juvenile arthritis. This table comes from immunoSEQ multiplex PCR, and its TCRdb copy is limited to in-frame clones, with some not included. Of 36,000 or so clones listed, roughly 94% are singletons. Sequencing input: CD4+ T cells from blood. The receptors were gathered from a human donor with juvenile idiopathic arthritis.

The rearrangement joins TRBV6-1 to TRBJ2-5; 11 bases match TRBD2. Germline CDR1 and CDR2: MNHNS and SASEGT. The CDR3 is 17 residues long. J was trimmed by 5 bases and V by 2 bases; bases with no gene match: 10. The CDR3 DNA is TGTGCCAGCAGTGAAATATTTAGCGGGGGGGCCGGGGAGACCCAGTACTTC. Protein sequence: CASSEIFSGGAGETQYF.

This chain connects TRBV11-3 to TRBJ2-1; the match to TRBD1 covers 11 bases. This CDR3 comprises 15 residues. Germline CDR1 SGHNT, CDR2 YENEEA. Germline trimming cut 5 bases from V and 8 bases from J; bases unmatched to any gene: 8. CDR3 nucleotides: TGTGCCAGCAGCCCGGGACAGGGGGGACTCGATGAGCAGTTCTTC. The encoded protein is CASSPGQGGLDEQFF. The variable domain in full, with the rest retrieved from reference TRBV11-3 and TRBJ2-1, is EAGVVQSPRYKIIEKKQPVAFWCNPISGHNTLYWYLQNLGQGPELLIRYENEEAVDDSQLPKDRFSAERLKGVDSTLKIQPAELGDSAVYLCASSPGQGGLDEQFFGPGTRLTVL.

This chain connects TRBV5-6 to TRBJ2-3, with TRBD2 matching over 10 bases. Trimming removed 4 bases from V and 2 bases from J; junction bases left unmatched: 7. This CDR3 spans 16 amino acids. The germline V gene has CDR1 SGHDT and CDR2 YYEEEE. The CDR3 loop reads CASSRLAGGSTDTQYF. In DNA form, the CDR3 reads TGTGCCAGCAGCCGCTTAGCGGGGGGCTCCACAGATACGCAGTATTTT. Full variable domain (rest looked up from reference TRBV5-6 and TRBJ2-3): DAGVTQSPTHLIKTRGQQVTLRCSPKSGHDTVSWYQQALGQGPQFIFQYYEEEERQRGNFPDRFSGHQFPNYSSELNVNALLLGDSALYLCASSRLAGGSTDTQYFGPGTRLTVL.

The rearrangement links TRBV4-2 to TRBJ2-1; 10 bases line up with TRBD1. Germline loops: CDR1 LGHNA, CDR2 YNFKEQ. The CDR3 contains 14 residues. V gave up 7 bases and J gave up 7 bases; unmatched junction bases: 7. This CDR3 is CASKSGTGDNEQFF. The CDR3 DNA is TGTGCCAGCAAAAGCGGGACAGGGGATAATGAGCAGTTCTTC.

The rearrangement uses TRBV9 and TRBJ2-7, with a tentative D call TRBD1 (6 bases). Trimming left V 4 bases short and J 2 bases short, with 13 bases between. Germline CDR1 is SGDLS and CDR2 is YYNGEE. CDR3 length equals 14 residues. The CDR3 bases are TGTGCCAGCAGCCCCGGACAGAGCACCTACGAGCAGTACTTC. Its protein product is CASSPGQSTYEQYF.

The chain combines TRBV5-5 with TRBJ2-7, with 12 bases fitting TRBD1. The CDR3 runs to 15 residues. The V segment lost 5 bases and the J segment 4 bases; nucleotides outside the gene matches: 7. CDR1 and CDR2 (germline): SGHKS, YYEKEE (reference sequence). The chain's CDR3 is CASRPGTGGSYEQYF. The CDR3 nucleotides read TGTGCCAGCAGACCTGGGACAGGGGGCTCGTACGAGCAGTACTTC.

The genes are TRBV19 and TRBJ2-7; 9 bases agree with TRBD2. This CDR3 is built from 15 residues. The V gene end was trimmed by 7 bases and the J gene end by 4 bases; junction bases not matched to a gene: 11. The germline V gene encodes CDR1 LNHDA and CDR2 SQIVND (reference sequence). The CDR3 sequence is CASTNAGGGRYEQYF. In nucleotides, the CDR3 is TGTGCCAGTACCAATGCGGGAGGGGGCAGGTACGAGCAGTACTTC.

The rearrangement links TRBV11-3 to TRBJ2-3, with D perhaps TRBD1 (6 bases). Germline loops: CDR1 SGHNT, CDR2 YENEEA. The V and J ends lost 4 bases and 2 bases respectively, with 10 bases between them. The CDR3 has 14 residues. The CDR3 sequence: CASSSQGYTDTQYF. CDR3 sequence (DNA): TGTGCCAGCAGCTCACAGGGATACACAGATACGCAGTATTTT.

The chain employs TRBV25-1 and TRBJ2-5, with a tentative D call TRBD1 (7 bases). The tail of the sequence fits TRBJ2-7 better, so the J call may be wrong. CDR1 MGHDK and CDR2 SYGVNS come from the germline V gene. The CDR3 is made up of 17 amino acids. CDR3 loop: CASSESRGVKSSYEQYF. CDR3 DNA sequence: TGTGCCAGCAGTGAATCCAGGGGGGTCAAGAGCTCCTACGAGCAGTACTTC.

CDR3: CASSIVAGVVNEQFF. The CDR3 coding sequence is TGTGCCAGCAGCATCGTAGCGGGGGTTGTGAATGAGCAGTTCTTC. The rearrangement joins TRBV7-6 to TRBJ2-1, with TRBD2 identical over 9 bases. Germline loops: CDR1 SGHVS, CDR2 FNYEAQ. The trim removed 5 bases at V and 7 bases at J, leaving 9 bases unmatched. The CDR3 runs 15 residues. The complete variable domain, with remaining parts taken from reference TRBV7-6 and TRBJ2-1, reads GAGVSQSPRYKVTKRGQDVALRCDPISGHVSLYWYRQALGQGPEFLTYFNYEAQQDKSGLPNDRFSAERPEGSISTLTIQRTEQRDSAMYRCASSIVAGVVNEQFFGPGTRLTVL.

There are a few counts of this clone. The J gene is TRBJ2-1, the V gene TRBV10-1; D is undetermined. V lost 0 bases and J 3 bases, leaving 9 bases between the germline ends. The length of the CDR3 is 15 residues. Germline-derived CDR1 and CDR2 are WNHNN and SYGVQD (reference sequence). This CDR3 is CASSESRGYYNEQFF. CDR3 in DNA: TGCGCCAGCAGTGAGTCGAGAGGATACTACAATGAGCAGTTCTTC.

The V gene is TRBV5-4, the J gene TRBJ2-7, with D unresolved. The CDR3 extends over 12 amino acids. Germline V gene lookup returns CDR1 SGHNT and CDR2 YYREEE (reference sequence). V lost 6 bases and J 6 bases, leaving 13 bases between the germline ends. CDR3 bases: TGTGCCAGCACTAATGCCCACGGCGAGCAGTACTTC. Its protein is CASTNAHGEQYF.

The V gene is TRBV19, the J gene TRBJ1-4, with D uncertain. The CDR3 is 16 amino acids. Between the trimmed V and J ends, which lost 7 bases and 5 bases, there was a span of 20 bases. Germline assignment: CDR1 LNHDA and CDR2 SQIVND (reference sequence). The CDR3 spells CASTYARGGGNEKLFF. CDR3 DNA sequence: TGTGCCAGTACCTACGCCCGGGGAGGTGGGAATGAAAAACTGTTTTTT. Full variable domain (missing parts from reference TRBV19 and TRBJ1-4): DGGITQSPKYLFRKEGQNVTLSCEQNLNHDAMYWYRQDPGQGLRLIYYSQIVNDFQKGDIAEGYSVSREKKESFPLTVTSAQKNPTAFYLCASTYARGGGNEKLFFGSGTQLSVL.

The V call is TRBV2, the J call TRBJ2-2; 7 bases are shared with TRBD2. This CDR3 spans 14 amino acids. V shed 7 bases and J 1 base; nucleotides not matched to a gene: 3. Germline V gene sequence: CDR1 SNHLY, CDR2 FYNNEI. The CDR3: CASKSGGNTGELFF. CDR3 nucleotide sequence: TGTGCCAGCAAATCGGGGGGGAACACCGGGGAGCTGTTTTTT.

J is TRBJ2-5 and V is TRBV6-1; 16 nucleotides agree with TRBD2. The CDR3 is 19 residues long. Trimming removed 4 bases from V and 4 bases from J; junction bases left unmatched: 12. The germline V gene encodes CDR1 MNHNS and CDR2 SASEGT. Here the CDR3 DNA reads TGTGCCAGCAGTGCCCCGGGACTAGCGGGGGGGCCGGGTGTAGAGACCCAGTACTTC. The encoded protein is CASSAPGLAGGPGVETQYF.

The chain links TRBV6-5 to TRBJ2-3; 10 bases fit TRBD2. V shed 4 bases and J 3 bases; nucleotides not matched to a gene: 7. The germline V gene has CDR1 MNHEY and CDR2 SVGAGI. This CDR3 has 16 residues. CDR3 nucleotides: TGTGCCAGCAGTTTAACAGCGGGGGGGCGGACAGATACGCAGTATTTT. Translating it yields CASSLTAGGRTDTQYF.

The chain links TRBV4-2 to TRBJ2-1; 14 bases agree with TRBD2. The CDR3 loop spans 17 amino acids. V trimming: 6 bases; J trimming: 6 bases; junction bases outside the gene matches: 10. Germline CDR1 LGHNA, CDR2 YNFKEQ. CDR3 sequence: CASRFSTGLAGANEQFF. The DNA for the CDR3 is TGTGCCAGCAGATTTTCTACGGGACTAGCGGGGGCCAATGAGCAGTTCTTC.

The rearrangement links TRBV7-8 to TRBJ2-7; D possibly corresponds to TRBD1 (6 bases). Germline CDR1 reads SGHVS; CDR2 reads FQNEAQ. The CDR3 has 16 amino acids. V shed 5 bases and J shed 2 bases, with 19 bases lying between them. CDR3 DNA: TGTGCCAGCAGCGCTGGAACAGGGTACCCTCCCTACGAGCAGTACTTC. It translates to CASSAGTGYPPYEQYF.

V gene TRBV7-2 combines with J gene TRBJ1-5; 7 positions match TRBD1. Germline assignment: CDR1 SGHTA and CDR2 FQGNSA. Unmatched junction bases numbered 9, after V lost 10 bases and J lost 0 bases. CDR3 length: 15 amino acids. CDR3 in DNA: TGTGCCACCAAAGGGACAGTTTATAGCAATCAGCCCCAGCATTTT. Translated, it gives CATKGTVYSNQPQHF.

The CDR3 sequence is CASSVGTGKNTEAFF. CDR3 bases: TGTGCCAGCAGCGTAGGCACAGGGAAGAACACTGAAGCTTTCTTT. V and J are TRBV9 and TRBJ1-1, with TRBD1 as a possible D gene (6 bases). The V end lost 0 bases, the J end lost 1 base, and 10 bases lay between the germline ends. This CDR3 has 15 residues. The V gene's germline CDR1 is SGDLS and CDR2 YYNGEE. Together with reference TRBV9 and TRBJ1-1, the CDR3 gives the full variable domain: DSGVTQTPKHLITATGQRVTLRCSPRSGDLSVYWYQQSLDQGLQFLIQYYNGEERAKGNILERFSAQQFPDLHSELNLSSLELGDSALYFCASSVGTGKNTEAFFGQGTRLTVV.

This clone was counted between two and nine times. This chain joins TRBV19 and TRBJ1-2; D unresolved. The ends were cut back, 6 bases at V and 8 bases at J, with 19 bases in the middle. The germline CDR1 and CDR2 sequences are LNHDA and SQIVND (reference sequence). The CDR3 contains 14 residues. CDR3 bases: TGTGCCAGTAGATCGAACGTCCGTGGAGAGGGCTACACCTTC. This sequence encodes CASRSNVRGEGYTF.

The chain's CDR3 is CASSRGPAGGQETQYF. The CDR3 DNA reads TGTGCCAGCAGTAGAGGTCCAGCGGGGGGTCAAGAGACCCAGTACTTC. The chain links TRBV2 to TRBJ2-5, with 9 bases lining up with TRBD2. Germline V lookup: CDR1 SNHLY, CDR2 FYNNEI. J was trimmed by 2 bases and V by 5 bases; bases with no gene match: 9. This CDR3 is built from 16 residues.

CDR3 sequence reads: CASSPRGAGNTEAFF. The CDR3, as DNA: TGTGCCAGCAGCCCCCGCGGGGCAGGTAACACTGAAGCTTTCTTT. The rearrangement uses TRBV9 and TRBJ1-1; tentatively, D is TRBD1 (5 bases). The V end lost 4 bases, the J end lost 2 bases, and 15 bases lay between the germline ends. Germline assignment: CDR1 SGDLS and CDR2 YYNGEE. The CDR3 runs 15 residues.

The rearrangement links TRBV7-2 to TRBJ2-5; D perhaps matches TRBD2 (5 bases). Near its end, the DNA agrees better with TRBJ2-7, so the J call may be wrong. The germline gives CDR1 SGHTA, CDR2 FQGNSA. The CDR3 is 15 residues long. CDR3 in DNA: TGTGCCAGCAGCTTAGGGCACCTCGCGGGCTACGAGCAGTACTTC. Encoded protein: CASSLGHLAGYEQYF.

The gene calls are TRBV18 and TRBJ2-1, with D unresolved. The V gene lost 2 bases and the J gene lost 3 bases, with 23 bases spanning the gap. The CDR3 spans 19 residues. Germline-derived CDR1 and CDR2 are KGHSH and LQKENI. The CDR3 DNA sequence: TGTGCCAGCTCACCAAGAGGTGGTGGTCTTTCGTCCCACTACAATGAGCAGTTCTTC. Its translation: CASSPRGGGLSSHYNEQFF.

The chain combines TRBV7-2 with TRBJ2-5, with 11 positions matching TRBD2. The length of the CDR3 is 15 residues. Looked up from germline, CDR1 is SGHTA and CDR2 is FQGNSA. J gave up 4 bases and V 6 bases, and 7 bases lay outside the gene matches. In DNA, the CDR3 is TGTGCCAGCAGGAGTAGCGGGGGGGCCTCAGAGACCCAGTACTTC. Amino acids: CASRSSGGASETQYF.